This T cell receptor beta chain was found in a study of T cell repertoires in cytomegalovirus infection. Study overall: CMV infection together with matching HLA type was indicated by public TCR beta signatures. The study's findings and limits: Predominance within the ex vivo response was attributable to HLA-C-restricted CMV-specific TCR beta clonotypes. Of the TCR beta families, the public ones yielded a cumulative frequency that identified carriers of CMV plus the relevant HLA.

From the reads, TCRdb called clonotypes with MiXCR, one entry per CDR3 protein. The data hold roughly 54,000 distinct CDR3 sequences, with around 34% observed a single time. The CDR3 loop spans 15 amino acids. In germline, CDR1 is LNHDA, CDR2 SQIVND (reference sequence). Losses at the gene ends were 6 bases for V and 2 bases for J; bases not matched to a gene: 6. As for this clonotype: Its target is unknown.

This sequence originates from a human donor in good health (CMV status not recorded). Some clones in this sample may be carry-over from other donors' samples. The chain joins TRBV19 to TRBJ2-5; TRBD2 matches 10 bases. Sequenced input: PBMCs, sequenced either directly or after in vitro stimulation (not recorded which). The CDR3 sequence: CASSEAGGPQETQYF. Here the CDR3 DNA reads TGTGCCAGTAGCGAAGCGGGAGGGCCACAAGAGACCCAGTACTTC. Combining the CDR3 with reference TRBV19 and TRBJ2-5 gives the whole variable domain DGGITQSPKYLFRKEGQNVTLSCEQNLNHDAMYWYRQDPGQGLRLIYYSQIVNDFQKGDIAEGYSVSREKKESFPLTVTSAQKNPTAFYLCASSEAGGPQETQYFGPGTRLLVL.